These 20 T cell receptor beta chains were sequenced from one sample in a study of blood T cell repertoires in COVID-19. Data came from immunoSEQ multiplex PCR; TCRdb stores just in-frame clones and leaves some out. Among tens of thousands of clones listed, 80% to 90% were seen once. The specimen sequenced was peripheral blood. The receptors shown here come from a woman older than 75 with acute or convalescent COVID-19.

The chain is built from TRBV19 and TRBJ1-4; D is perhaps TRBD1 (5 bases). Germline V CDR1 and CDR2: LNHDA, SQIVND (reference sequence). Deletions cut 7 bases from V and 8 bases from J, with 26 bases between. The CDR3 is made up of 17 amino acids. CDR3 in amino acids: CASTKTGRGFLGEKLFF. The CDR3 bases are TGTGCCAGTACAAAAACGGGGAGGGGATTCCTAGGGGAAAAACTGTTTTTT.

The chain links TRBV4-3 to TRBJ1-1; a possible D gene is TRBD1 (6 bases). V lost 0 bases and J lost 3, with 11 bases in between. Germline V gene sequence: CDR1 LGHNA, CDR2 YSLEER. The CDR3 runs 15 residues. The CDR3 protein is CASSQEVAGDTEAFF. The DNA of the CDR3 is TGCGCCAGCAGCCAAGAGGTAGCAGGGGACACTGAAGCTTTCTTT.

This chain uses TRBV28 with TRBJ2-2; possibly TRBD2 for D (5 bases). The CDR3 covers 13 residues. Deletions cut 2 bases from V and 9 bases from J, with 10 bases between. CDR1 and CDR2 (germline): MDHEN, SYDVKM. DNA of the CDR3: TGTGCCAGCAGTTTAGGAGGCGTTCGGGAGCTGTTTTTT. It yields the protein CASSLGGVRELFF.

This rearrangement joins TRBV7-6 to TRBJ2-2, with D tentatively TRBD2 (6 bases). This CDR3 has 15 residues. Trimming removed 5 bases from V and 3 bases from J, with 13 bases in between. Germline assignment: CDR1 SGHVS and CDR2 FNYEAQ. The CDR3 here is CASSPRGADTGELFF. CDR3 nucleotide sequence: TGTGCCAGCAGCCCGCGCGGGGCCGACACCGGGGAGCTGTTTTTT.

The chain uses TRBV11-1 and TRBJ2-2; D not resolved. Trimming removed 5 bases at V and 4 bases at J, with 14 bases between. Germline CDR1 and CDR2: SGHAT and FQDESV (reference sequence). The CDR3 covers 15 residues. In DNA, the CDR3 is TGTGCCAGCAGCCTCTACACAAGAGGCACCGGGGAGCTGTTTTTT. This gives the protein CASSLYTRGTGELFF.

This clone has just a few counts. The V and J genes are TRBV7-9 and TRBJ1-4; 7 bases match TRBD1. Trimming at V came to 1 base and at J to 5 bases, leaving 4 bases not matched to a gene. The CDR3 has 15 amino acids. Germline V gene data show CDR1 as SEHNR and CDR2 as FQNEAQ (reference sequence). The CDR3 protein is CASSLEGQRNEKLFF. The CDR3 DNA is TGTGCCAGCAGCTTAGAGGGACAGAGGAATGAAAAACTGTTTTTT. Full variable domain (rest looked up from reference TRBV7-9 and TRBJ1-4): DTGVSQNPRHKITKRGQNVTFRCDPISEHNRLYWYRQTLGQGPEFLTYFQNEAQLEKSRLLSDRFSAERPKGSFSTLEIQRTEQGDSAMYLCASSLEGQRNEKLFFGSGTQLSVL.

The rearrangement joins TRBV9 to TRBJ1-3; a possible D gene is TRBD1 (5 bases). Germline V lookup: CDR1 SGDLS, CDR2 YYNGEE. V gave up 4 bases and J gave up 2 bases, with 13 bases separating them. The CDR3 totals 15 residues. The CDR3 DNA sequence: TGTGCCAGCAGCCCAAGGGACTTCGCTGGAAACACCATATATTTT. Its translation is CASSPRDFAGNTIYF.

V gene TRBV19 combines with J gene TRBJ1-1; 8 bases line up with TRBD1. The CDR3 spans 15 residues. V lost 4 bases, J lost 4 bases, and 8 bases stayed unmatched. Germline lookup yields CDR1 LNHDA and CDR2 SQIVND (reference sequence). The CDR3 DNA sequence: TGTGCCAGTAGTACGACAGGGGAACGGAGCACTGAAGCTTTCTTT. It specifies CASSTTGERSTEAFF.

This sequence joins TRBV30 and TRBJ1-1; TRBD1 matches 9 bases. With V trimmed by 4 bases and J by 6 bases, 6 bases remained unmatched. CDR1 and CDR2 (germline): GTSNPN, SVGIG (reference sequence). The CDR3 runs to 13 residues. CDR3 in amino acids: CAWIGTGWPEAFF. In DNA, the CDR3 is TGTGCCTGGATAGGGACAGGGTGGCCTGAAGCTTTCTTT.

This clone was seen just once. The chain links TRBV18 to TRBJ1-2; D is unresolved. This CDR3 comprises 15 residues. From germline, CDR1 is KGHSH and CDR2 LQKENI. Trimming removed 3 bases from V and 3 bases from J, with 14 bases in between. The CDR3 sequence is CASSPSWNADYGYTF. CDR3 coding DNA: TGTGCCAGCTCACCGAGTTGGAACGCGGACTATGGCTACACCTTC.

This chain links TRBV6-4 with TRBJ1-6, with D possibly being TRBD1 (5 bases). Deletions cut 3 bases from V and 8 bases from J, with 8 bases between. Germline V CDR1 and CDR2: MRHNA, SNTAGT. The CDR3 has 13 residues. The CDR3 reads CASSDDRDSPLHF. The CDR3 DNA follows: TGTGCCAGCAGTGATGACAGAGATTCACCCCTCCACTTT.

This clone has just one count. The chain employs TRBV21-1 and TRBJ1-1. TRBV21-1 constitutes a pseudogene. The CDR3 length is 15 residues. The DNA of the CDR3 is TGTGCCAGCAGCAAAAATATGAGAGGCAACACTGAAGCTTTCTTT. It yields the protein CASSKNMRGNTEAFF.

The V gene is TRBV28, the J gene TRBJ2-6; D call uncertain. The germline V gene has CDR1 MDHEN and CDR2 SYDVKM. The CDR3 covers 16 residues. V shed 7 bases and J shed 0 bases, with 13 bases lying between them. The CDR3 bases are TGTGCCAGCACCGCGACTGGCTTCTCTGGGGCCAACGTCCTGACTTTC. This sequence encodes CASTATGFSGANVLTF.

This clone has just one count. This sequence joins TRBV14 and TRBJ1-6, with a possible D match to TRBD1 (6 bases). V lost 6 bases to trimming and J lost 3 bases, with 12 bases between them. Germline V gene data show CDR1 as SGHDN and CDR2 as FVKESK. The CDR3 has 15 residues. CDR3 sequence: CASREQGVYNSPLHF. The CDR3 DNA follows: TGTGCCAGCAGGGAACAGGGAGTCTATAATTCACCCCTCCACTTT.

The chain has TRBV7-2 and TRBJ2-3; 9 nucleotides match TRBD2. Looked up from germline, CDR1 is SGHTA and CDR2 is FQGNSA. The CDR3 contains 17 residues. With 0 bases clipped from V and 6 bases from J, the junction kept 10 bases outside the gene matches. The CDR3 reads CASSLALFAGGWDTQYF. The CDR3 nucleotides are TGTGCCAGCAGCTTAGCGTTGTTCGCGGGGGGGTGGGATACGCAGTATTTT.

The chain recombines TRBV2 with TRBJ1-6; D is unresolved. The CDR3 totals 14 residues. Germline values: CDR1 SNHLY, CDR2 FYNNEI. Trimming left V 9 bases short and J 0 bases short, with 9 bases between. In nucleotides, the CDR3 is TGTGCCAGGTCCGAGAGCTCCTATAATTCACCCCTCCACTTT. Protein: CARSESSYNSPLHF.

The chain employs TRBV9 and TRBJ1-1, with D perhaps TRBD1 (6 bases). The V gene's germline CDR1 is SGDLS and CDR2 YYNGEE. V lost 0 bases and J lost 4, with 13 bases in between. The CDR3 totals 15 residues. The CDR3 sequence is CASSVAGGRVTEAFF. CDR3 coding DNA: TGTGCCAGCAGCGTAGCGGGGGGCAGGGTCACTGAAGCTTTCTTT.

Only a few counts were recorded for this clone. The chain joins TRBV2 to TRBJ1-1; D is uncertain. This CDR3 region has 15 residues. CDR1 and CDR2 from the germline V gene are SNHLY and FYNNEI. V was shortened by 5 bases and J by 1 base, with 14 bases between the two germline ends. In DNA, the CDR3 is TGTGCCAGCAGTCCCCTCCGTGCGGAGAACACTGAAGCTTTCTTT. Protein sequence: CASSPLRAENTEAFF.

The chain employs TRBV28 and TRBJ2-7; D is possibly TRBD1 (5 bases). Per germline, CDR1 MDHEN and CDR2 SYDVKM. The length of the CDR3 is 13 residues. V lost 3 bases and J 5 bases, leaving 11 bases between the germline ends. The CDR3 here is CASSLGREDEQYF. The CDR3 nucleotides are TGTGCCAGCAGTTTGGGCAGGGAAGACGAGCAGTACTTC.

The chain uses TRBV4-1 and TRBJ2-3, with a possible D match to TRBD2 (7 bases). CDR1 is MGHRA and CDR2 is YSYEKL in the germline V gene. V lost 0 bases, J lost 4 bases, and 17 bases lay in between. The CDR3 is 17 amino acids. CDR3 DNA sequence: TGCGCCAGCAGCCAAGACCGTAGCGGAGGGGGGGCAGATACGCAGTATTTT. Residues: CASSQDRSGGGADTQYF.